The present T cell receptor (beta chain) was sequenced within a study of breast tumors, draining lymph nodes, adjacent tissues. Findings and caveats of the study: Compared with lymph nodes, tumors were less diverse; compared with nontumor tissue, more. Luminal-like breast cancer showed significantly greater tumor-nontumor repertoire similarity than basal-like breast cancer did. The data were judged consistent with most tumor T cells coming from lymph node and expanding in tumor. The lymph node origin of tumor T cells was framed as consistent with a hypothesis, not demonstrated.

TCRdb called the multiplex PCR reads again in MiXCR, with one record for every CDR3 protein. The data hold 200,000 to 300,000 distinct CDR3 sequences, with about 33% observed a single time. Trimming took 2 bases from V and 0 from J; bases not matched to a gene: 0. The CDR3 runs 15 residues. The germline gives CDR1 LNHNV, CDR2 YYDKDF (reference sequence). This clonotype was picked up many times. Its target is not known. Axillary draining lymph nodes of breast cancer patients supplied the node samples. What was sequenced was axillary lymph node tissue. The chain joins TRBV15 to TRBJ2-2, with 7 bases identical to TRBD1. The sequence came from a female donor with breast cancer. Some clones in this sample may be carry-over from other donors' samples. CDR3 nucleotides: TGTGCCACCAGCAGACAGGGGGCGAACACCGGGGAGCTGTTTTTT. Translating gives CATSRQGANTGELFF.